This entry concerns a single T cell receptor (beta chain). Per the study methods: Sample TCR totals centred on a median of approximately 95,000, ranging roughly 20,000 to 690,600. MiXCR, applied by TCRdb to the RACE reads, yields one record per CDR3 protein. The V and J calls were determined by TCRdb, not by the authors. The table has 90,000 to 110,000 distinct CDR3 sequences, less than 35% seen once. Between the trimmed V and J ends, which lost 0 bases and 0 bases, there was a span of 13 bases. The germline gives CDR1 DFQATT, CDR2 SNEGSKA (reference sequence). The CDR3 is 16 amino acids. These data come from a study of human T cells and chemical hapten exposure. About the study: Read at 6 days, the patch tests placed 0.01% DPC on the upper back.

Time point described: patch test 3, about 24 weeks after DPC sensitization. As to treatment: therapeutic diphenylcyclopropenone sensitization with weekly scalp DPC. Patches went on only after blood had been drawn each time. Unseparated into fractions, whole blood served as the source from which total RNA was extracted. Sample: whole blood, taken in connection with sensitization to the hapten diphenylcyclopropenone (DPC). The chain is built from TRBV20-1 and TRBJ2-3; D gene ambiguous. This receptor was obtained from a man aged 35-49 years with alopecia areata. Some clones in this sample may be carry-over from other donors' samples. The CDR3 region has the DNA TGCAGTGCTAGAGAGCTGGTCTCTATCAGCACAGATACGCAGTATTTT. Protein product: CSARELVSISTDTQYF.